This T cell receptor (beta chain) was sequenced during a study of shared clonotypes between healthy human individuals. Whole-study context: There were three CD4 naive, three CD4 memory, two CD8 naive and one CD8 memory plates per donor. Points from the study as a whole: Estimated clonotype richness was generally higher in naive than memory subsets. Only blood underwent sampling, and tissue repertoires likely differ.

With 3 bases removed from V and 4 bases from J, the gap between germline ends came to 12 bases. Looked up from germline, CDR1 is MNHEY and CDR2 is SMNVEV (reference sequence). The length of the CDR3 is 15 residues. Points on this clone: Its antigen is currently unknown.

Clones were read by immunoSEQ multiplex PCR, and TCRdb kept only the in-frame ones, dropping some. The sample holds about 1.5 million clones; around 97% are singletons and the top ten take 1.2%. Sequenced material: naive CD4+ T cells sorted from blood. The subset was: CD45RA+ positively selected. The V call is TRBV27, the J call TRBJ2-2; tentative D call: TRBD2 (5 bases). The TCR originated in a man aged 30-40 years in good health. The DNA of the CDR3 is TGTGCCAGCAGTTTTGAGGGCGTACTCACCGGGGAGCTGTTTTTT. It yields the protein CASSFEGVLTGELFF.